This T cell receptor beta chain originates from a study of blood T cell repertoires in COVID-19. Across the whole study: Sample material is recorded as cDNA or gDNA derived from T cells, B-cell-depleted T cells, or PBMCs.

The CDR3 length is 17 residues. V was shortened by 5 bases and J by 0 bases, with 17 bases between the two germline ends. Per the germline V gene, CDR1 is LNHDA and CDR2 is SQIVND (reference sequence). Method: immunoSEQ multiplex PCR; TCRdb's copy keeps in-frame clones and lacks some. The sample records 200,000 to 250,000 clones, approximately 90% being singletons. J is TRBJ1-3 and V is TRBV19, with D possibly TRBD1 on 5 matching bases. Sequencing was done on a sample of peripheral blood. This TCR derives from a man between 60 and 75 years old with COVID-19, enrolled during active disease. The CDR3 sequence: CASSVRQDIFSGNTIYF. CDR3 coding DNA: TGTGCCAGTAGTGTACGTCAGGACATATTCTCTGGAAACACCATATATTTT.